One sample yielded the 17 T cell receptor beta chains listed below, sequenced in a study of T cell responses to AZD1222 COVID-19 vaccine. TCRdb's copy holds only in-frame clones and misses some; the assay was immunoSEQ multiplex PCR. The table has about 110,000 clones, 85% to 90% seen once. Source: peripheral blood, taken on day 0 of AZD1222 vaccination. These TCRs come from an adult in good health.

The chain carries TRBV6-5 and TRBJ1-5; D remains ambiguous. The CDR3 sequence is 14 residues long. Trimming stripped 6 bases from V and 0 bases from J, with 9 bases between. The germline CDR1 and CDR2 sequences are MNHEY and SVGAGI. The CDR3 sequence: CASREVYSNQPQHF. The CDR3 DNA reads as TGTGCCAGCAGAGAGGTATATAGCAATCAGCCCCAGCATTTT.

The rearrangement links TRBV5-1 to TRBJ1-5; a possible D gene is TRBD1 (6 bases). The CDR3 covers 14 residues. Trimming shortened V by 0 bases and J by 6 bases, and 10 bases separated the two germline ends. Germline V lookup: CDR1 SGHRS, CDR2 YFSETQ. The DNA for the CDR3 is TGCGCCAGCAGCTTGGCACAGGGCAGTCAGCCCCAGCATTTT. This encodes CASSLAQGSQPQHF.

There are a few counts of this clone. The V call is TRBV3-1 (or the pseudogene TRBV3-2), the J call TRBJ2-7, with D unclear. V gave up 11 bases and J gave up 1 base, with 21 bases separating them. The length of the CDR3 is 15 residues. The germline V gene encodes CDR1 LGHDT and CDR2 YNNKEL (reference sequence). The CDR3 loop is CALTPWVGRSYEQYF. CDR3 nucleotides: TGTGCCCTCACGCCTTGGGTCGGCCGTTCCTACGAGCAGTACTTC.

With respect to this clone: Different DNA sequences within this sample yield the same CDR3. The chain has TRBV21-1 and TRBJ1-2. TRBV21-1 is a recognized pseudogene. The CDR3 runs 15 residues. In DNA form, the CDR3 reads TGTGCCAGCAGCAAAGACGGCGGAGCTAACTATGGCTACACCTTC. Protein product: CASSKDGGANYGYTF.

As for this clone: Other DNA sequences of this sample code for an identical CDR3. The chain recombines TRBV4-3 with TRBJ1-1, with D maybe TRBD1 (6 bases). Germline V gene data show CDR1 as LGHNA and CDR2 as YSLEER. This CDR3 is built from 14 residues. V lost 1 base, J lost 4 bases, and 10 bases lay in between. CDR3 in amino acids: CASSQGKGGTEAFF. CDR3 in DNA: TGCGCCAGCAGCCAAGGAAAGGGGGGCACTGAAGCTTTCTTT.

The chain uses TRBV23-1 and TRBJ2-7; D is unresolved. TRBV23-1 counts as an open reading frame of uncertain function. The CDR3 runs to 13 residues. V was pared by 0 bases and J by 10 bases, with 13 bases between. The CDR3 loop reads CASSQSDPLEQYF. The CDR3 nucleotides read TGCGCCAGCAGTCAATCGGACCCATTGGAACAGTACTTC.

The CDR3 spells CASSPSPAGGGNTIYF. DNA of the CDR3: TGTGCCAGCAGCCCTAGCCCGGCAGGGGGTGGAAACACCATATATTTT. V is TRBV7-2 and J is TRBJ1-3; 7 bases line up with TRBD1. The V and J ends lost 5 bases and 3 bases, in that order; junction bases with no gene match: 10. Germline loops: CDR1 SGHTA, CDR2 FQGNSA. This CDR3 contains 16 residues.

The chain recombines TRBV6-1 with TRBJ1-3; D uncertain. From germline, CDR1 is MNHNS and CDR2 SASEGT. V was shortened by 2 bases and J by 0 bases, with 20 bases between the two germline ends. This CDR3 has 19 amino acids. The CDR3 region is CASSEFVVAGSYSGNTIYF. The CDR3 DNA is TGTGCCAGCAGTGAATTCGTGGTGGCAGGCTCCTACTCTGGAAACACCATATATTTT.

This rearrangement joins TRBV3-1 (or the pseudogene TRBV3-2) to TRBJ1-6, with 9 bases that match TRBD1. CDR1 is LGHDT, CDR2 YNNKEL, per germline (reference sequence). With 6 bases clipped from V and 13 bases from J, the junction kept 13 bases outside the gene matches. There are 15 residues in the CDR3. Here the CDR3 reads CASSQTTGGAFPLHF. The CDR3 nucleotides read TGTGCCAGCAGTCAGACCACAGGGGGCGCTTTTCCCCTCCACTTT.

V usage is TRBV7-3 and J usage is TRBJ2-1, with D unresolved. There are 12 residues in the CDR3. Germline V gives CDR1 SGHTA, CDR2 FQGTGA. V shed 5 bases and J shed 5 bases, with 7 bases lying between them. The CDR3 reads CASSASHNEQFF. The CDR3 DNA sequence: TGTGCCAGCAGCGCGAGTCACAATGAGCAGTTCTTC.

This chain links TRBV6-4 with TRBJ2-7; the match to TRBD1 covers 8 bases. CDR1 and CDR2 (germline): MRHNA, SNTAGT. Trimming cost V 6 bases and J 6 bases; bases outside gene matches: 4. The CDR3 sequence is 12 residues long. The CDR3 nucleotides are TGTGCCAGCAGCTCAACAGGGGGCGAGCAGTACTTC. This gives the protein CASSSTGGEQYF.

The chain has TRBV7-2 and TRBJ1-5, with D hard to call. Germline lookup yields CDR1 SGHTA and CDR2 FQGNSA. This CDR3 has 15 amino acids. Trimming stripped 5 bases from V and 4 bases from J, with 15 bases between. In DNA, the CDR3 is TGTGCCAGCAGCCTAACCCCTGGGGAGAATCAGCCCCAGCATTTT. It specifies CASSLTPGENQPQHF. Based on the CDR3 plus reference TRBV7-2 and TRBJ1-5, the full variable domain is GAGVSQSPSNKVTEKGKDVELRCDPISGHTALYWYRQSLGQGLEFLIYFQGNSAPDKSGLPSDRFSAERTGGSVSTLTIQRTQQEDSAVYLCASSLTPGENQPQHFGDGTRLSIL.

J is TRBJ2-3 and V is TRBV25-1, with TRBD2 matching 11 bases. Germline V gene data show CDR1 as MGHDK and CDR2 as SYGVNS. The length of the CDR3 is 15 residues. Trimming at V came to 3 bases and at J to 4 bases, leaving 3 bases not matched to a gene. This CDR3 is CASSDSLAGADTQYF. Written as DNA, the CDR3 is TGTGCCAGCAGTGACTCACTAGCGGGGGCAGATACGCAGTATTTT. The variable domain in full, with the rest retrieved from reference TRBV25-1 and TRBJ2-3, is EADIYQTPRYLVIGTGKKITLECSQTMGHDKMYWYQQDPGMELHLIHYSYGVNSTEKGDLSSESTVSRIRTEHFPLTLESARPSHTSQYLCASSDSLAGADTQYFGPGTRLTVL.

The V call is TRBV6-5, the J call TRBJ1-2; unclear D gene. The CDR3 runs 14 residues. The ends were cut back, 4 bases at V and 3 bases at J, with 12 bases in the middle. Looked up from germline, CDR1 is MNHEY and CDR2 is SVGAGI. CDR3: CASSSAQGDYGYTF. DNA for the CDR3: TGTGCCAGCAGTTCAGCCCAAGGAGACTATGGCTACACCTTC.

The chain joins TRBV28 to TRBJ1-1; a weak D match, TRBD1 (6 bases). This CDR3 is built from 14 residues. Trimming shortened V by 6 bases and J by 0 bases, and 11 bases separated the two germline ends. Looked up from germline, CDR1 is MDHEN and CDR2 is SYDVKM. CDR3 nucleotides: TGTGCCAGCAGCTCCGGACAGATGAACACTGAAGCTTTCTTT. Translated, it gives CASSSGQMNTEAFF.

The CDR3 DNA is TGCGCCAGCAGCTTTGGCGGGGGCCGGTTCAATGAGCAGTTCTTC. It yields the protein CASSFGGGRFNEQFF. This chain joins TRBV5-1 and TRBJ2-1; possibly TRBD2 for D (7 bases). V was cut by 2 bases and J by 6 bases, with 15 bases left in between. CDR1 SGHRS and CDR2 YFSETQ come from the germline V gene. CDR3 length: 15 amino acids.

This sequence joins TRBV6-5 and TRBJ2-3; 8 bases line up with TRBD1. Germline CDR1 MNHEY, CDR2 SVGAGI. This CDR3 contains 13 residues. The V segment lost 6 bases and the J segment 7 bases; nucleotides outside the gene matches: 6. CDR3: CASSRDRLNTQYF. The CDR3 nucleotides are TGTGCCAGCAGCCGGGACAGGCTAAATACGCAGTATTTT.